Below, one TCR beta chain is given with its context. Its antigen is still unknown. Base qualities are not recorded, but no much larger clone differs from it by a single base. The library was prepared using 5' RACE. TCRdb names Illumina HiSeq 2000 as the instrument used. Template switching introduced a universal primer binding site; the final cDNA contained a unique molecular identifier, enabling accurate counting of TCR cDNA molecules. First-strand cDNA for TCR alpha and beta chains was synthesized from specific primers in the conserved constant-segment region. To control for contamination, every cDNA library was double barcoded, receiving both a SMART-Mk sample barcode and Illumina barcodes. TruSeq adapter sequences and Illumina sample barcodes were added in two successive PCR steps. Sequencing of the TCR alpha and beta cDNA libraries was done on the Illumina HiSeq platform using custom primers. As for the original processing: MiGEC processed the raw reads to extract unique molecular identifiers, while MiXCR was used to determine the CDR3 positions. Recombination models were inferred per individual with the repgenHMM and IGoR tools using an EM algorithm. Shared clonotypes were analyzed with the tcR package in R, and sharing was normalized by the product of cloneset sizes. To study raw recombination without the effects of thymic and clonal selection, out-of-frame nonproductive sequences were analyzed. In TCRdb, the public reads were trimmed at Q25 with fastp and aligned with MiXCR, with productive beta chains retained. Records with the same CDR3 protein are collapsed into one entry carrying the most frequent genes and DNA. The V and J calls come from TCRdb's annotation, not from the publication. Across this sample there are 1.5 million to 2 million distinct CDR3 sequences, with about 31% seen only once. Of the sample, about 0.27% is held by the ten largest clones.

The data belong to a study of identical twins (dated by TCRdb to 2015 to 2016). Describing the broader study: TCR alpha and beta repertoires from monozygotic twins, unrelated adults of various ages and cord blood were deep-sequenced to test whether fetal clonotypes persist. Replicate twin experiments were performed at different times using different library preparation protocols to rule out contamination. Results the study describes overall, beyond this receptor: Abundant cord blood beta clonotypes carried fewer insertions; young adult naive repertoires showed a weaker similar trend, while memory repertoires showed none. Zero-insertion analyses could be partly confounded by invariant T cells such as MAIT and iNKT, although diverse VJ usage argued against such confounding for most clonotypes. In monozygotic twins, out-of-frame TCR alpha sharing was systematically underestimated by recombination models, although the models agreed with sharing between unrelated individuals. Because the same donors could not be followed over many years, the conclusions depended on cross-sectional statistical analysis. In beta out-of-frame sequences, excess twin sharing was weaker, because having fewer shared sequences lowered the signal-to-noise ratio. Out-of-frame TCR alpha sequences shared between twins showed an excess of low generation-probability sequences compared with coincidental sharing between unrelated individuals.

The junction shows trimming of 4 bases on V and 13 bases on J, plus 14 bases between the germline ends. The CDR3 runs 12 amino acids, cysteine and phenylalanine included. Here the CDR3 DNA is all that survives: 36 bases in frame from base 1. The germline V gene (reference sequence) supplies CDR1 PRHDT and CDR2 FYEKMQ. Only healthy Caucasian donors were included. Sample: cord blood. The clonotype originates from a newborn girl in good health. The chain employs TRBV13 and TRBJ2-4; the D segment could be TRBD2, given 5 matching bases. This receptor has the CDR3 CASSSTTTPQYF. The DNA sequence is as follows: TGTGCCAGCAGCTCGACTACCACGCCCCAGTACTTC.